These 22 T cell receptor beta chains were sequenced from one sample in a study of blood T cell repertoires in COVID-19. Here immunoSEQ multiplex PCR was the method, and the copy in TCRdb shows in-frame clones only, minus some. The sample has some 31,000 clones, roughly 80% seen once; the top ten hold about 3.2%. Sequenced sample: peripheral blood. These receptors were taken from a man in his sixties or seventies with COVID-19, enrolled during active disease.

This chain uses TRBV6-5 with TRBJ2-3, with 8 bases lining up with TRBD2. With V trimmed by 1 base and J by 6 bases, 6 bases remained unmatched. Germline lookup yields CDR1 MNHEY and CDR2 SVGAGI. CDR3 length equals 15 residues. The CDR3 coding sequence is TGTGCCAGCAGTTACTACACTAGCGGAAAGGATACGCAGTATTTT. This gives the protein CASSYYTSGKDTQYF.

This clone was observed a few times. This CDR3 is CASRWTGQETQYF. DNA of the CDR3: TGCGCCAGCAGATGGACAGGGCAAGAGACCCAGTACTTC. The chain links TRBV5-1 to TRBJ2-5; 8 bases are shared with TRBD1. The J segment lost 2 bases and the V segment lost 5 bases, leaving 2 bases of the junction unmatched. The CDR3 consists of 13 residues. The germline V gene has CDR1 SGHRS and CDR2 YFSETQ.

The CDR3 protein is CASSFGQGVYEQYF. The CDR3 nucleotides are TGCGCCAGCAGCTTCGGACAGGGGGTTTACGAGCAGTACTTC. The chain carries TRBV5-1 and TRBJ2-7; TRBD1 matches at 10 bases. V lost 2 bases, J lost 4 bases, and 3 bases stayed unmatched. The CDR3 runs to 14 residues. Germline V gives CDR1 SGHRS, CDR2 YFSETQ.

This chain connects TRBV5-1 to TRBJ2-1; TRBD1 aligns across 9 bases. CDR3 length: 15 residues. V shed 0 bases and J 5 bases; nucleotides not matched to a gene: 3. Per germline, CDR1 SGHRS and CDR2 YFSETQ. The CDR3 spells CASSLAGTGNNEQFF. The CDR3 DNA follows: TGCGCCAGCAGCTTGGCCGGGACAGGGAACAATGAGCAGTTCTTC.

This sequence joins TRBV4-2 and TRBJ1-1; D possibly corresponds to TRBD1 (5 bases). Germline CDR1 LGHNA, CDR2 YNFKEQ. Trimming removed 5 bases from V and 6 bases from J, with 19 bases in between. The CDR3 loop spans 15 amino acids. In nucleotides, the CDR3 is TGTGCCAGCAGCGCGGTGGGGGGAAGCCGCGCTGAAGCTTTCTTT. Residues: CASSAVGGSRAEAFF.

DNA for the CDR3: TGTGCAAGTCGCCTAATCAAACCGACAGGGAAGAACACTGAAGCTTTCTTT. It specifies CASRLIKPTGKNTEAFF. The chain links TRBV12-2 to TRBJ1-1; the D call TRBD1 from the table was never checked on the DNA. TRBV12-2 is shown as a pseudogene. The CDR3 consists of 17 residues.

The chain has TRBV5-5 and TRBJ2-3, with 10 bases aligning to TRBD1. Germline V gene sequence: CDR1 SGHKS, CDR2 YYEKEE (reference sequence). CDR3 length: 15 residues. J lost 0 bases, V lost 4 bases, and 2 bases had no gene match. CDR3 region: CASSRTGGSTDTQYF. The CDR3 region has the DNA TGTGCCAGCAGCCGGACAGGGGGAAGCACAGATACGCAGTATTTT.

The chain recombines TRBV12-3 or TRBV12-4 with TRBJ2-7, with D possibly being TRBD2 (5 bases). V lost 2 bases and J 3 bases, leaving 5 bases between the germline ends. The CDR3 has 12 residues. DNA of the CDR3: TGTGCCAGCAGTTTACGGGGCTACGAGCAGTACTTC. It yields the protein CASSLRGYEQYF.

The CDR3 sequence is CASSQDNPFRGDTQYF. The CDR3 region has the DNA TGCGCCAGCAGCCAAGATAACCCCTTTAGGGGAGATACGCAGTATTTT. This sequence joins TRBV4-1 and TRBJ2-3; the D gene is possibly TRBD1 (5 bases). Per the germline V gene, CDR1 is MGHRA and CDR2 is YSYEKL. The CDR3 is 16 residues long. The V end was cut by 0 bases, the J end by 5 bases, with 15 bases between.

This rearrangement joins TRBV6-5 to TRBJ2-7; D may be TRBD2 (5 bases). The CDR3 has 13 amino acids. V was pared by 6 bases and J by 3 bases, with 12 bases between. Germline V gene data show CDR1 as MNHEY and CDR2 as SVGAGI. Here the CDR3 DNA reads TGTGCCAGCAGCCCGGGATTCTTCTACGAGCAGTACTTC. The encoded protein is CASSPGFFYEQYF.

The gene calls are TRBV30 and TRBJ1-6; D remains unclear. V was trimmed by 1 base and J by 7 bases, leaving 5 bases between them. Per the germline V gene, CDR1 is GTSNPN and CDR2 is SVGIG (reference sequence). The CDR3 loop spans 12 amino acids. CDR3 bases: TGTGCCTGGAGTGCCGGGAATTCACCCCTCCACTTT. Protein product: CAWSAGNSPLHF.

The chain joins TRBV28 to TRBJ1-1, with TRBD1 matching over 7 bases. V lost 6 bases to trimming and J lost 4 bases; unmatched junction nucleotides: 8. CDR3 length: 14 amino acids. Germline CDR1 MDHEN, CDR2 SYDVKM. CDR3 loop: CASRAYRGGTEAFF. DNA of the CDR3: TGTGCCAGCAGGGCTTACAGGGGAGGCACTGAAGCTTTCTTT. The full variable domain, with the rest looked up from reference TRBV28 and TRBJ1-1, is DVKVTQSSRYLVKRTGEKVFLECVQDMDHENMFWYRQDPGLGLRLIYFSYDVKMKEKGDIPEGYSVSREKKERFSLILESASTNQTSMYLCASRAYRGGTEAFFGQGTRLTVV.

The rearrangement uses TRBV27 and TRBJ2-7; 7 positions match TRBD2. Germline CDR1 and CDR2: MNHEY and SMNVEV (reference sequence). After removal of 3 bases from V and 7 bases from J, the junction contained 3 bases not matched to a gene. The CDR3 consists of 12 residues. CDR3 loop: CASSFNGREQYF. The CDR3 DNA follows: TGTGCCAGCAGTTTTAACGGGAGGGAGCAGTACTTC.

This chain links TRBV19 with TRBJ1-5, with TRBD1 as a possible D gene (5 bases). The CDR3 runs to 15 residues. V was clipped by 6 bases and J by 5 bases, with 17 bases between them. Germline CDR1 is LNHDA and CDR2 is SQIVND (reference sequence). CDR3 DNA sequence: TGTGCCAGTAGGCTCGAGGGGAGGGGTGATCAGCCCCAGCATTTT. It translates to CASRLEGRGDQPQHF.

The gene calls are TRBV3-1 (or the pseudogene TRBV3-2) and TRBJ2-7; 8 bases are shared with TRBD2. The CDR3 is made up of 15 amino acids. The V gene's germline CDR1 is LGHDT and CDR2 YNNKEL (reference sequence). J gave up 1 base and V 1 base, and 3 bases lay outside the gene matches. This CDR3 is CASSQGGGFSYEQYF. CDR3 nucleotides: TGTGCCAGCAGCCAAGGCGGGGGGTTTTCCTACGAGCAGTACTTC.

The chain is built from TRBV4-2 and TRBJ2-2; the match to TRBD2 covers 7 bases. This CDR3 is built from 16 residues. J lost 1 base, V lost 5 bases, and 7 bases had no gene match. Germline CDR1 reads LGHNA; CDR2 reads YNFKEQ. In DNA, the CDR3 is TGTGCCAGCAGCGGCAAGACTAGCCTGAACACCGGGGAGCTGTTTTTT. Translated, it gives CASSGKTSLNTGELFF.

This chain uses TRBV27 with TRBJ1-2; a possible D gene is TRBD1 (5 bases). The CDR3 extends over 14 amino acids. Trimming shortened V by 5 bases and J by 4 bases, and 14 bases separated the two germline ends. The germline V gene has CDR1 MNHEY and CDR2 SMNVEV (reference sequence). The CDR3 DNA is TGTGCCAGCAGTAAAGGGGACTTCCTCTATGGCTACACCTTC. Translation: CASSKGDFLYGYTF.

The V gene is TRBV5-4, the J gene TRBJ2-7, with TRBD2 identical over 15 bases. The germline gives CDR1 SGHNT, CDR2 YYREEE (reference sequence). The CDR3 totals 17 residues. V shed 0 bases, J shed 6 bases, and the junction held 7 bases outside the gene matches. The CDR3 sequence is CASSLVQGLAGGSEQYF. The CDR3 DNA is TGTGCCAGCAGCTTGGTCCAGGGACTAGCGGGAGGCTCCGAGCAGTACTTC.

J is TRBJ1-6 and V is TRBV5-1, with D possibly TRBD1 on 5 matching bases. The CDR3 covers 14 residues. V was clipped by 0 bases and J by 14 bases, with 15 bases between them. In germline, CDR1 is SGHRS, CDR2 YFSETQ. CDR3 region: CASSLGQSAPALHF. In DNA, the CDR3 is TGCGCCAGCAGCTTGGGACAGTCCGCCCCGGCCCTCCACTTT.

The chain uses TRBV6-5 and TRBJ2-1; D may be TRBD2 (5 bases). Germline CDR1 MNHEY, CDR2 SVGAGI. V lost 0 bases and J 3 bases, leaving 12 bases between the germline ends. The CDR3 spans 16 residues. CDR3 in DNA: TGTGCCAGCAGTTACTCAGGAGGATACCTCTACAATGAGCAGTTCTTC. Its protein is CASSYSGGYLYNEQFF.

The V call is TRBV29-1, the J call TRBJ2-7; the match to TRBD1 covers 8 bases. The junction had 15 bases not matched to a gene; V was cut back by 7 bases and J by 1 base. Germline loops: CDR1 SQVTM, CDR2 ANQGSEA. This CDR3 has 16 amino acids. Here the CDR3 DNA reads TGCAGCGATATCGTTGACGGACAGGGTAGGTCCTACGAGCAGTACTTC. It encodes CSDIVDGQGRSYEQYF.

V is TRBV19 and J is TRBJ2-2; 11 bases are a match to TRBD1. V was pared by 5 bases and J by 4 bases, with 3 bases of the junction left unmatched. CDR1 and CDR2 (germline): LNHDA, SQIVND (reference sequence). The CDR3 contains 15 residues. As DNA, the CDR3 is TGTGCCAGTAGTGGGACAGGGGGAGTCACCGGGGAGCTGTTTTTT. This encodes CASSGTGGVTGELFF.